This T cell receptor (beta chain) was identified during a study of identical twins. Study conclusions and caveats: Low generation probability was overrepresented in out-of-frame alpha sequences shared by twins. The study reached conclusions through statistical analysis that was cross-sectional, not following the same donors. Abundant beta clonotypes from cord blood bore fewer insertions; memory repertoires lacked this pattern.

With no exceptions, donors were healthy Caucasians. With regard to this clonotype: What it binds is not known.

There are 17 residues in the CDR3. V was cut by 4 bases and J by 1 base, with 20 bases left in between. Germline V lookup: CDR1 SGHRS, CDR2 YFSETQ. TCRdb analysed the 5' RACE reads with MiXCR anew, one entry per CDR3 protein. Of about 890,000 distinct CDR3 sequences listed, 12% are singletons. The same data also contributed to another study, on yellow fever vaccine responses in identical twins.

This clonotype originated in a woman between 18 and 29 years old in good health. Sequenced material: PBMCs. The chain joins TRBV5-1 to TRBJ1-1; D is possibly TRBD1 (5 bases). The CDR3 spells CASSHILGTEKNTEAFF. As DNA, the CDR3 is TGCGCCAGCAGCCACATACTAGGGACGGAGAAGAACACTGAAGCTTTCTTT.